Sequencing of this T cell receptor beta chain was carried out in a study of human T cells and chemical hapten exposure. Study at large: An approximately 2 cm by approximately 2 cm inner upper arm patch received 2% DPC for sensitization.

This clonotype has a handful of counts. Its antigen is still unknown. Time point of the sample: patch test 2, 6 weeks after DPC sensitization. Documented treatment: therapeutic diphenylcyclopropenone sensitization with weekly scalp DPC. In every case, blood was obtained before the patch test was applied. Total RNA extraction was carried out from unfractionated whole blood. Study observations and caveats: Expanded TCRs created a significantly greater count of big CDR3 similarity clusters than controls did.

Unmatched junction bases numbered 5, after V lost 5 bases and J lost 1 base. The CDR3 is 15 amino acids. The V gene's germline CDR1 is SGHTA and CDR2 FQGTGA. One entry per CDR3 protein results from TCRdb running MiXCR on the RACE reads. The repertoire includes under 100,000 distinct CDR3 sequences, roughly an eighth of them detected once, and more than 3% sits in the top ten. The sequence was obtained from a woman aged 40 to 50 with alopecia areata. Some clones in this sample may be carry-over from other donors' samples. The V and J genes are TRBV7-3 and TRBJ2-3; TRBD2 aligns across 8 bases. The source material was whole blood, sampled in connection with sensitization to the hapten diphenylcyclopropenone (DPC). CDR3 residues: CASSPQAGGTDTQYF. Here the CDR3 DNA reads TGTGCCAGCAGCCCCCAAGCGGGGGGCACAGATACGCAGTATTTT.